These T cell receptor beta chains were read from a single sample in a study of T cells in Graves' hyperthyroidism and ophthalmopathy. One entry per CDR3 protein, called by TCRdb with MiXCR from the multiplex PCR reads. The sample holds 690,000 or so distinct CDR3 sequences, approximately 18% seen once. The material sequenced was blood. The source of these receptors is a woman in her forties or fifties with Graves' hyperthyroidism that later progressed to Graves' ophthalmopathy. CDR3s include the opening cysteine and the closing phenylalanine or tryptophan.

CDR3aa: CASSQGGQADGYTF
v_gene: TRBV4-1
j_gene: TRBJ1-2

CDR3aa: CASTAGGWSPLHF
v_gene: TRBV6-1
j_gene: TRBJ1-6

CDR3aa: CASSEGTGTLYGYTF
v_gene: TRBV5-1
j_gene: TRBJ1-2

CDR3aa: CASSQGIPGNTIYF
v_gene: TRBV3-1
j_gene: TRBJ1-3

CDR3aa: CSAPTGERTEAFF
v_gene: TRBV20-1
j_gene: TRBJ1-1

CDR3aa: CASSPPGLAGTGNEQFF
v_gene: TRBV7-9
j_gene: TRBJ2-1

CDR3aa: CSVDRTSGATDTQYF
v_gene: TRBV29-1
j_gene: TRBJ2-3

CDR3aa: CVSSSRDGTAATNEKLFF
v_gene: TRBV7-9
j_gene: TRBJ1-4

CDR3aa: CASSLRTGGASMNTEAFF
v_gene: TRBV12-3/TRBV12-4
j_gene: TRBJ1-1

CDR3aa: CSDMQGALNTEAFF
v_gene: TRBV29-1
j_gene: TRBJ1-1